The 29 T cell receptor beta chains given below trace back to one sample, sequenced in a study of cytomegalovirus exposure and HLA in healthy donors. In the PCR, 60 Vbeta and 13 Jbeta primers were used. Generated by immunoSEQ multiplex PCR, the TCRdb table keeps only in-frame clones and is missing some. Here the sample spans tens of thousands of clones, roughly 80% being singletons. Input material: PBMCs. The receptor source for this set is a man between 18 and 35 years old in good health and CMV-seronegative.

The V gene is TRBV7-8, the J gene TRBJ1-4; 7 nucleotides line up with TRBD1. Germline V gives CDR1 SGHVS, CDR2 FQNEAQ. Trimming took 1 base from V and 3 from J; bases not matched to a gene: 2. CDR3 length: 15 residues. The DNA of the CDR3 is TGTGCCAGCAGCTTAGTCGACAGGGCTAATGAAAAACTGTTTTTT. It codes for CASSLVDRANEKLFF.

The chain uses TRBV12-5 and TRBJ1-2; TRBD1 agrees at 7 bases. Germline CDR1 reads LGHNT; CDR2 reads FRNRAP. The CDR3 is 13 residues long. Unmatched junction bases numbered 5, after V lost 3 bases and J lost 7 bases. The CDR3 nucleotides read TGTGCTAGTGGTTTCTGGAACAGGGGTGGCTACACCTTC. Amino acid sequence: CASGFWNRGGYTF.

V is TRBV19 and J is TRBJ1-5, with a possible D match to TRBD1 (6 bases). Germline loops: CDR1 LNHDA, CDR2 SQIVND (reference sequence). V was shortened by 0 bases and J by 7 bases, with 16 bases between the two germline ends. This CDR3 has 16 residues. CDR3 residues: CASSIDPRGIGQPQHF. CDR3 bases: TGTGCCAGTAGTATAGATCCCAGGGGCATTGGGCAGCCCCAGCATTTT.

For the CDR3, the DNA is TGTGCCAGTTCCTTCCCCGGAAGGGTGTGCAAGACAGGGGAGACAGATACGCAGTATTTT. It yields the protein CASSFPGRVCKTGETDTQYF. The V gene is TRBV19, the J gene TRBJ2-3, with 8 bases matching TRBD1. With V trimmed by 8 bases and J by 3 bases, 25 bases remained unmatched. This CDR3 comprises 20 residues. Germline loops: CDR1 LNHDA, CDR2 SQIVND (reference sequence).

This clone was seen just once. V gene TRBV6-5 combines with J gene TRBJ2-2; 7 bases align to TRBD1. The germline gives CDR1 MNHEY, CDR2 SVGAGI. The junction had 4 bases not matched to a gene; V was cut back by 0 bases and J by 3 bases. This CDR3 spans 16 amino acids. CDR3 loop: CASSYSSRGYTGELFF. CDR3 nucleotide sequence: TGTGCCAGCAGTTACTCGTCCAGGGGGTACACCGGGGAGCTGTTTTTT.

The V call is TRBV6-6, the J call TRBJ1-1, with 8 positions matching TRBD1. Germline CDR1 is MNHNY and CDR2 is SVGAGI (reference sequence). The V gene end was trimmed by 6 bases and the J gene end by 1 base; junction bases not matched to a gene: 4. This CDR3 is 14 amino acids long. The CDR3 region has the DNA TGTGCCAGCAGAGAGGGGACAGGGAACACTGAAGCTTTCTTT. Translated: CASREGTGNTEAFF.

This clone was seen only once. V usage is TRBV10-3 and J usage is TRBJ2-3, with 11 bases matching TRBD2. The V and J ends lost 3 bases and 2 bases, in that order; junction bases with no gene match: 7. The CDR3 consists of 17 residues. Germline CDR1 reads ENHRY; CDR2 reads SYGVKD. CDR3 DNA: TGTGCCATCAGTGACCCGGGGACTAGCGGACCCACAGATACGCAGTATTTT. Translated: CAISDPGTSGPTDTQYF.

A remark on this clone: One end of the junction fails to match germline, which may point to a read error. V usage is TRBV6-4 and J usage is TRBJ2-1, with D possibly being TRBD1 (5 bases). Germline V gene sequence: CDR1 MRHNA, CDR2 SNTAGT. The CDR3 extends over 12 amino acids. This CDR3 is CASSDSGAYQVF. The CDR3 nucleotides are TGTGCCAGCAGTGACTCTGGGGCTTACCAGGTCTTC.

The J gene is TRBJ2-7, the V gene TRBV19, with 9 nucleotides matching TRBD2. The length of the CDR3 is 17 residues. V lost 6 bases, J lost 4 bases, and 16 bases stayed unmatched. CDR1 and CDR2 (germline): LNHDA, SQIVND (reference sequence). CDR3 nucleotide sequence: TGTGCCAGTAGCTCGGATGCGGTGGCGGGAGGGGGATACGAGCAGTACTTC. It specifies CASSSDAVAGGGYEQYF. Variable domain in full (rest from reference TRBV19 and TRBJ2-7): DGGITQSPKYLFRKEGQNVTLSCEQNLNHDAMYWYRQDPGQGLRLIYYSQIVNDFQKGDIAEGYSVSREKKESFPLTVTSAQKNPTAFYLCASSSDAVAGGGYEQYFGPGTRLTVT.

V usage is TRBV19 and J usage is TRBJ2-4, with TRBD2 as a possible D gene (6 bases). V was cut by 3 bases and J by 9 bases, with 27 bases left in between. Germline V CDR1 and CDR2: LNHDA, SQIVND (reference sequence). The CDR3 extends over 18 amino acids. CDR3 sequence reads: CASSIGLDPGLRRGIQYF. CDR3 DNA: TGTGCCAGTAGTATTGGATTGGACCCGGGACTTAGAAGAGGCATTCAGTACTTC.

V usage is TRBV19 and J usage is TRBJ1-2; the D gene is possibly TRBD1 (5 bases). From germline, CDR1 is LNHDA and CDR2 SQIVND (reference sequence). The CDR3 totals 14 residues. The ends were cut back, 5 bases at V and 8 bases at J, with 18 bases in the middle. The CDR3 here is CASSPQVGARGYTF. The CDR3 DNA is TGTGCCAGTAGTCCCCAGGTTGGGGCGCGCGGCTACACCTTC.

This rearrangement joins TRBV28 to TRBJ1-2, with 9 bases fitting TRBD1. Losses at the gene ends were 6 bases for V and 6 bases for J; bases not matched to a gene: 14. Germline V gene sequence: CDR1 MDHEN, CDR2 SYDVKM. This CDR3 contains 16 residues. The CDR3 DNA reads as TGTGCCAGCAGATCGGACAGGGGTATGATGGTAGATGGCTACACCTTC. Amino acid sequence: CASRSDRGMMVDGYTF.

This rearrangement joins TRBV10-1 to TRBJ2-5, with D possibly matching TRBD1 (6 bases). V lost 9 bases, J lost 5 bases, and 19 bases lay in between. This CDR3 has 14 residues. Germline V gene sequence: CDR1 WNHNN, CDR2 SYGVQD (reference sequence). This CDR3 is CARKGHGASETQYF. In nucleotides, the CDR3 is TGCGCCAGAAAGGGACACGGGGCATCGGAGACCCAGTACTTC.

This chain uses TRBV11-2 with TRBJ1-1; D might be TRBD1 (5 bases). Germline V gives CDR1 SGHAT, CDR2 FQNNGV. The CDR3 has 16 residues. V was trimmed by 1 base and J by 4 bases, leaving 16 bases between them. CDR3 DNA: TGTGCCAGCAGCTTAGTGCAGAACCTCCAGGGCACTGAAGCTTTCTTT. Translation: CASSLVQNLQGTEAFF.

The chain joins TRBV6-5 to TRBJ2-1, with 8 bases fitting TRBD2. CDR1 and CDR2 from the germline V gene are MNHEY and SVGAGI. This CDR3 is built from 16 residues. J gave up 2 bases and V 2 bases, and 5 bases lay outside the gene matches. CDR3 in amino acids: CASSYLTSGAYNEQFF. CDR3 nucleotide sequence: TGTGCCAGCAGTTACCTTACTAGCGGAGCCTACAATGAGCAGTTCTTC.

J is TRBJ1-5 and V is TRBV7-2; D not resolved. The CDR3 is made up of 13 amino acids. Germline CDR1 SGHTA, CDR2 FQGNSA. Between the trimmed V and J ends, which lost 5 bases and 6 bases, there was a span of 11 bases. The CDR3 region has the DNA TGTGCCAGCAGCCCCGGGATGATTCAGCCCCAGCATTTT. Protein product: CASSPGMIQPQHF.

The rearrangement uses TRBV19 and TRBJ1-2, with 8 bases aligning to TRBD1. Germline V gene data show CDR1 as LNHDA and CDR2 as SQIVND (reference sequence). V lost 3 bases to trimming and J lost 4 bases; unmatched junction nucleotides: 13. The CDR3 has 17 residues. CDR3 sequence reads: CASSMALGQGRGYGYTF. The CDR3 DNA is TGTGCCAGTAGTATGGCCCTTGGACAGGGAAGAGGCTATGGCTACACCTTC.

The J gene is TRBJ2-2, the V gene TRBV9; a weak D match, TRBD1 (5 bases). V gave up 4 bases and J gave up 5 bases, with 15 bases separating them. The CDR3 is 15 residues long. Germline CDR1 SGDLS, CDR2 YYNGEE. The CDR3 region is CASSSSLGETGELFF. In DNA form, the CDR3 reads TGTGCCAGCAGCTCCTCATTAGGGGAAACCGGGGAGCTGTTTTTT.

This rearrangement joins TRBV9 to TRBJ2-1; the D gene is possibly TRBD2 (5 bases). The CDR3 is 13 amino acids. CDR1 SGDLS and CDR2 YYNGEE come from the germline V gene. V dropped 6 bases and J dropped 9 bases, with 16 bases sitting between them. Here the CDR3 reads CASNFFGEPEQFF. DNA for the CDR3: TGTGCCAGCAACTTCTTCGGGGAACCTGAGCAGTTCTTC.

This chain joins TRBV11-3 and TRBJ2-1; TRBD2 matches at 14 bases. Germline values: CDR1 SGHNT, CDR2 YENEEA. The J segment lost 8 bases and the V segment lost 5 bases, leaving 8 bases of the junction unmatched. The CDR3 consists of 16 residues. The CDR3 is CASSQGLAGVSDEQFF. CDR3 DNA sequence: TGTGCCAGCAGCCAGGGACTAGCGGGAGTATCAGATGAGCAGTTCTTC.

Comments on this clone: It is likely a read error, because the conserved phenylalanine at the end of the CDR3 is missing. The genes are TRBV27 and TRBJ1-2, with a tentative D call TRBD1 (6 bases). This CDR3 is 14 amino acids long. Trimming shortened V by 3 bases and J by 7 bases, and 15 bases separated the two germline ends. Germline values: CDR1 MNHEY, CDR2 SMNVEV (reference sequence). This CDR3 is CASSFMAGAGGYTV. CDR3 in DNA: TGTGCCAGCAGTTTTATGGCGGGGGCGGGTGGCTACACCGTC.

This clone was seen a single time. This rearrangement joins TRBV7-2 to TRBJ2-5; D might be TRBD2 (6 bases). The CDR3 consists of 14 residues. Trimming took off 1 base at V and 5 bases at J, with 11 bases between the two ends. CDR1 is SGHTA, CDR2 FQGNSA, per germline. CDR3 in DNA: TGTGCCAGCAGCTTAGTGTTGGGGAGGGAGACCCAGTACTTC. Translated, it gives CASSLVLGRETQYF.

The rearrangement links TRBV18 to TRBJ1-1; 10 bases agree with TRBD1. The J segment lost 4 bases and the V segment lost 3 bases, leaving 2 bases of the junction unmatched. This CDR3 comprises 14 residues. Germline V gene lookup returns CDR1 KGHSH and CDR2 LQKENI. The CDR3 DNA reads as TGTGCCAGCTCACCGACAGGGGGCGGCACTGAAGCTTTCTTT. It codes for CASSPTGGGTEAFF.

In the case of this clone: At one boundary the junction diverges from the germline segment, which might be a read error. Other DNA sequences in this specimen translate into the identical CDR3. This sequence joins TRBV7-7 and TRBJ1-1, with a tentative D call TRBD1 (6 bases). CDR3 length equals 13 residues. Germline loops: CDR1 SSHAT, CDR2 FNYEAQ (reference sequence). CDR3 nucleotides: TGTGCTAGCAGCTGGACAGTGAACACTGAAGCTTTCTTT. Translation gives CASSWTVNTEAFF.

The chain links TRBV6-5 to TRBJ1-5; 8 positions match TRBD1. The length of the CDR3 is 14 residues. Trimming at V came to 7 bases and at J to 5 bases, leaving 7 bases not matched to a gene. CDR1 and CDR2 (germline): MNHEY, SVGAGI. The CDR3, as DNA: TGTGCCAGCACGACGGGACAGGCCGATCAGCCCCAGCATTTT. It specifies CASTTGQADQPQHF.

The chain carries TRBV7-9 and TRBJ2-1; 8 bases are a match to TRBD2. CDR1 SEHNR and CDR2 FQNEAQ come from the germline V gene (reference sequence). The CDR3 consists of 14 residues. The V and J ends lost 5 bases and 4 bases, in that order; junction bases with no gene match: 4. The CDR3 DNA reads TGTGCCAGCAGCGCCGGGAGGGGTTACAATGAGCAGTTCTTC. The encoded protein is CASSAGRGYNEQFF.

The chain joins TRBV7-3 to TRBJ1-1, with D perhaps matching TRBD1 (5 bases). Germline V CDR1 and CDR2: SGHTA, FQGTGA. The length of the CDR3 is 16 residues. V was cut by 1 base and J by 1 base, with 13 bases left in between. Here the CDR3 reads CASSLIRGGRNTEAFF. In DNA form, the CDR3 reads TGTGCCAGCAGCTTAATTCGGGGGGGACGGAACACTGAAGCTTTCTTT.

This chain links TRBV30 with TRBJ1-2; TRBD1 matches at 8 bases. The trim removed 3 bases at V and 4 bases at J, leaving 4 bases unmatched. Germline CDR1 and CDR2: GTSNPN and SVGIG (reference sequence). The CDR3 spans 13 residues. This CDR3 reads CAWRRTGIYGYTF. CDR3 bases: TGTGCCTGGAGGAGGACAGGGATCTATGGCTACACCTTC. The full variable domain, its missing parts supplied by reference TRBV30 and TRBJ1-2, is SQTIHQWPATLVQPVGSPLSLECTVEGTSNPNLYWYRQAAGRGLQLLFYSVGIGQISSEVPQNLSASRPQDRQFILSSKKLLLSDSGFYLCAWRRTGIYGYTFGSGTRLTVV.

The chain combines TRBV28 with TRBJ1-6, with a possible D match to TRBD1 (5 bases). V lost 7 bases and J 8 bases, leaving 12 bases between the germline ends. There are 13 residues in the CDR3. Germline CDR1 is MDHEN and CDR2 is SYDVKM. The CDR3 spells CASTERRDSPLHF. CDR3 nucleotide sequence: TGTGCCAGCACCGAACGCAGGGATTCACCCCTCCACTTT.